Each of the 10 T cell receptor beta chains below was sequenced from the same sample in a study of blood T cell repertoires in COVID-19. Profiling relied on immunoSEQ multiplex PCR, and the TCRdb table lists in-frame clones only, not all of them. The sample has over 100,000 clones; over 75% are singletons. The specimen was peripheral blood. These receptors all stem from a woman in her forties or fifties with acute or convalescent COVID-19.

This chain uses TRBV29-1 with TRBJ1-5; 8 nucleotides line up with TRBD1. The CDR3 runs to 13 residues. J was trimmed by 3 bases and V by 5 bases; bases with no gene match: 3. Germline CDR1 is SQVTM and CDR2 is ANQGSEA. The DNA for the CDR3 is TGCAGCGTTCGGGGACAGGCCAATCAGCCCCAGCATTTT. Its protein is CSVRGQANQPQHF.

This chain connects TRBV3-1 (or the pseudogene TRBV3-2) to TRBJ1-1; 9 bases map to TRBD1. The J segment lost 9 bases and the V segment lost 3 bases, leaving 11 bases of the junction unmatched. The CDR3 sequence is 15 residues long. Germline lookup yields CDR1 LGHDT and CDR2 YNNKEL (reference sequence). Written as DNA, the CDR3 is TGTGCCAGCAGCCATCGAGGGACAGGGTATCTGAAAGCTTTCTTT. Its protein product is CASSHRGTGYLKAFF.

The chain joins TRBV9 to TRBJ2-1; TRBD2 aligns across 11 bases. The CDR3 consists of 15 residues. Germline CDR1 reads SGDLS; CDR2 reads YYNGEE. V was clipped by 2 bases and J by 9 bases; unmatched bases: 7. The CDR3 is CASSVLAGGAVEQFF. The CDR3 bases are TGTGCCAGCAGCGTCTTAGCGGGGGGGGCCGTTGAGCAGTTCTTC.

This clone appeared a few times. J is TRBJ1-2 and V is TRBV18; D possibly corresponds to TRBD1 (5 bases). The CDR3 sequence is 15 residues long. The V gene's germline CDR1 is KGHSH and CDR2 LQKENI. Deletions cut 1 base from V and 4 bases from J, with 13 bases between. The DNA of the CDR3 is TGTGCCAGCTCACCACAGGACATAAACGTCTATGGCTACACCTTC. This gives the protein CASSPQDINVYGYTF.

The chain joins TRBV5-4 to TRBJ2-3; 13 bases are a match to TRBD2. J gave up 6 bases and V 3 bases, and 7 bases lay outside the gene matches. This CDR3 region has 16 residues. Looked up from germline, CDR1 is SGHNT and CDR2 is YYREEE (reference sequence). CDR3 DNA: TGTGCCAGCAGCTCCGGGACTAGCGGGGAGGGGGATACGCAGTATTTT. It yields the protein CASSSGTSGEGDTQYF.

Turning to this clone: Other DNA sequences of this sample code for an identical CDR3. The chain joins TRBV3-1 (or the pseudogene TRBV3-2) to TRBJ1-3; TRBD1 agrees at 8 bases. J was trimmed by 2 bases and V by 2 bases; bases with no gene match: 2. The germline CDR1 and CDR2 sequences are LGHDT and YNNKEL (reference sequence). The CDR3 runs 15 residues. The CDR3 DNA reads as TGTGCCAGCAGCCAACGGACAGGGACTGGAAACACCATATATTTT. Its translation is CASSQRTGTGNTIYF.

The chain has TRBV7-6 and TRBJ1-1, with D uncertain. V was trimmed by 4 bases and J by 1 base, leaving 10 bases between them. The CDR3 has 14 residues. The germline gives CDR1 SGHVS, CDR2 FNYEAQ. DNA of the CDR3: TGTGCCAGCAGCTCCAGCCTAGGGAACACTGAAGCTTTCTTT. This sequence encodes CASSSSLGNTEAFF.

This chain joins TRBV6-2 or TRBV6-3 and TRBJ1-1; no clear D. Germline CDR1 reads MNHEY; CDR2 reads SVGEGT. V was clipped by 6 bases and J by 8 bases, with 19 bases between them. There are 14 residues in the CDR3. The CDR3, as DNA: TGTGCCAGCAGCTCATCACCTCCCGGGAAGGAAGCTTTCTTT. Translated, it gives CASSSSPPGKEAFF.

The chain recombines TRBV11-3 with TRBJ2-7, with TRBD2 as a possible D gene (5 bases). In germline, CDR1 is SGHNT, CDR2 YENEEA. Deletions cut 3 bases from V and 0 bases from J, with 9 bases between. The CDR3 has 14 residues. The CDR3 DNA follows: TGTGCCAGCAGCTTCCGGGGAGCCTCCTACGAGCAGTACTTC. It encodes CASSFRGASYEQYF. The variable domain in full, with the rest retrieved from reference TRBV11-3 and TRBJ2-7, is EAGVVQSPRYKIIEKKQPVAFWCNPISGHNTLYWYLQNLGQGPELLIRYENEEAVDDSQLPKDRFSAERLKGVDSTLKIQPAELGDSAVYLCASSFRGASYEQYFGPGTRLTVT.

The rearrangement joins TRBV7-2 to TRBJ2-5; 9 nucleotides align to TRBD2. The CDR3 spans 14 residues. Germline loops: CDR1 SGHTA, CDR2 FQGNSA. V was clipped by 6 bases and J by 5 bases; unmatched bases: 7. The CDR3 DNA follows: TGTGCCAGCAGTCGCGGGGGGGCCGGGGAGACCCAGTACTTC. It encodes CASSRGGAGETQYF. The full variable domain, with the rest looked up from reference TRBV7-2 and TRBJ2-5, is GAGVSQSPSNKVTEKGKDVELRCDPISGHTALYWYRQSLGQGLEFLIYFQGNSAPDKSGLPSDRFSAERTGGSVSTLTIQRTQQEDSAVYLCASSRGGAGETQYFGPGTRLLVL.